The T cell receptor (beta chain) under discussion was sequenced for a study of regulatory T cells in long-lasting Graves disease. Study observations and caveats: Persistent Graves' patients had lower TCR diversity than newly diagnosed ones. Persistent disease favored TRBV28, TRBJ1-2 and TRBJ2-5.

This CDR3 has 14 amino acids. V shed 4 bases and J shed 0 bases, with 8 bases lying between them. The germline CDR1 and CDR2 sequences are SGHTS and YDEGEE. Arm-PCR of CDR3 regions and iRepertoire HTBI primers were used to build TCR beta libraries. Each CDR3 protein is one row after TCRdb ran MiXCR on the multiplex PCR reads. The top ten hold approximately 12% of the sample, which has 580,000 or so distinct CDR3 sequences, 16% seen once. Points on this clonotype: Its matching antigen is unknown.

The time point denotes: newly diagnosed GD, antithyroid drugs for less than 3 months. There was RNA extracted from PBMCs, and the TCR library was made from it. The same data also contributed to another study, on T cells in Graves' hyperthyroidism and ophthalmopathy. Turning to that study: Based on clinical symptoms, serum thyroxine and TRAb, thyroid ultrasound and orbital computed tomography, diagnoses were reached. A model of 13 V-J pairs discriminated ophthalmopathy from stable hyperthyroidism.

The sequence was collected from a man between 18 and 29 years old with Graves disease. The specimen was peripheral blood mononuclear cells (PBMCs), collected at new diagnosis, from a patient treated with antithyroid drugs. The chain employs TRBV5-8 and TRBJ1-5; D is perhaps TRBD1 (6 bases). CDR3 loop: CASSRGNSNQPQHF. The DNA for the CDR3 is TGTGCCAGCAGCAGGGGGAATAGCAATCAGCCCCAGCATTTT.